This entry lists 30 T cell receptor beta chains sequenced from one sample in a study of human T cells and chemical hapten exposure. A single record per CDR3 protein comes from TCRdb applying MiXCR to the RACE reads. The repertoire has 75,000 to 100,000 distinct CDR3 sequences, roughly a tenth of them found once; the top ten carry roughly 2.4%. Time point in this sample: patch test 1, 2 weeks after DPC sensitization. Specified treatment: therapeutic diphenylcyclopropenone sensitization with weekly scalp DPC. The material was whole blood, obtained in connection with sensitization to the hapten diphenylcyclopropenone (DPC). The receptors were gathered from a man in his forties or fifties with alopecia areata. Some clones in this sample may be carry-over from other donors' samples.

This clonotype was detected only a few times. This chain joins TRBV12-3 or TRBV12-4 and TRBJ2-1; D not resolved. Trimming shortened V by 2 bases and J by 4 bases, and 12 bases separated the two germline ends. CDR3 length: 15 amino acids. CDR3 sequence: CASSLRPRLYNEQFF. The CDR3 DNA reads TGTGCCAGCAGTTTAAGGCCGCGTCTTTACAATGAGCAGTTCTTC.

This clonotype was recorded a few times. The chain is built from TRBV5-4 and TRBJ2-7, with a possible D match to TRBD1 (5 bases). The V and J ends lost 10 bases and 4 bases respectively, with 18 bases between them. This CDR3 is 13 amino acids long. CDR1 is SGHNT and CDR2 is YYREEE in the germline V gene (reference sequence). This chain's CDR3 is CAVPRADSYEQYF. Here the CDR3 DNA reads TGTGCCGTCCCCCGGGCCGACAGTTACGAGCAGTACTTC.

This clonotype was counted only a few times. This chain uses TRBV7-2 with TRBJ2-4; 9 bases fit TRBD1. Germline V gene lookup returns CDR1 SGHTA and CDR2 FQGNSA. Trimming took 7 bases from V and 1 from J; bases not matched to a gene: 5. The CDR3 length is 15 residues. CDR3 loop: CASTPDRGAKNIQYF. In DNA, the CDR3 is TGTGCCAGCACCCCAGACAGGGGGGCCAAAAACATTCAGTACTTC.

The chain is built from TRBV10-3 and TRBJ2-3; D may be TRBD2 (6 bases). Germline V gives CDR1 ENHRY, CDR2 SYGVKD. The V end lost 5 bases, the J end lost 0 bases, and 9 bases lay between the germline ends. The CDR3 consists of 14 residues. This CDR3 reads CAISTRESTDTQYF. The CDR3 DNA reads as TGTGCCATCAGTACCCGGGAGAGCACAGATACGCAGTATTTT.

The rearrangement joins TRBV12-3 or TRBV12-4 to TRBJ1-4; maybe TRBD1 (5 bases). The CDR3 sequence is 20 residues long. Trimming removed 2 bases at V and 4 bases at J, with 26 bases between. The CDR3 DNA follows: TGTGCCAGCAGTTTAAGGCCCTGGGGCTCCGGGCGGGAGGTTAATGAAAAACTGTTTTTT. Protein product: CASSLRPWGSGREVNEKLFF.

The genes are TRBV4-1 and TRBJ2-1; D not certain. The V gene's germline CDR1 is MGHRA and CDR2 YSYEKL. The CDR3 is 15 residues long. V was pared by 1 base and J by 4 bases, with 11 bases between. Here the CDR3 reads CASSQGRFGYNEQFF. DNA of the CDR3: TGCGCCAGCAGCCAAGGTCGTTTCGGGTACAATGAGCAGTTCTTC.

In its sample, this clonotype was seen many times. V usage is TRBV5-5 and J usage is TRBJ1-2, with TRBD1 matching 12 bases. There are 15 residues in the CDR3. J gave up 4 bases and V 3 bases, and 4 bases lay outside the gene matches. CDR1 SGHKS and CDR2 YYEKEE come from the germline V gene (reference sequence). Here the CDR3 reads CASSWDRGRSYGYTF. CDR3 bases: TGTGCCAGCAGCTGGGACAGGGGGCGAAGCTATGGCTACACCTTC.

The rearrangement links TRBV12-3 or TRBV12-4 to TRBJ2-5; D might be TRBD1 (5 bases). V gave up 2 bases and J gave up 4 bases, with 11 bases separating them. The CDR3 runs 14 residues. The CDR3 bases are TGTGCCAGCAGTTTAAGGGGAAATGGAGAGACCCAGTACTTC. It yields the protein CASSLRGNGETQYF.

This clonotype showed up many times. This chain joins TRBV29-1 and TRBJ2-6; 9 bases agree with TRBD1. CDR1 and CDR2 from the germline V gene are SQVTM and ANQGSEA. CDR3 length: 16 amino acids. Trimming at V came to 5 bases and at J to 1 base, leaving 6 bases not matched to a gene. The CDR3 spells CSVTGQGSSGANVLTF. For the CDR3, the DNA is TGCAGCGTTACGGGACAGGGAAGTTCTGGGGCCAACGTCCTGACTTTC. The full variable domain, in which reference TRBV29-1 and TRBJ2-6 provide the parts outside the CDR3, is SAVISQKPSRDICQRGTSLTIQCQVDSQVTMMFWYRQQPGQSLTLIATANQGSEATYESGFVIDKFPISRPNLTFSTLTVSNMSPEDSSIYLCSVTGQGSSGANVLTFGAGSRLTVL.

V and J are TRBV9 and TRBJ2-7, with D perhaps matching TRBD2 (6 bases). CDR1 is SGDLS and CDR2 is YYNGEE in the germline V gene. This CDR3 contains 13 residues. V lost 2 bases to trimming and J lost 6 bases, with 12 bases between them. The CDR3 sequence is CASSVRTTCEQYV. The CDR3 bases are TGTGCCAGCAGCGTTCGGACTACCTGCGAGCAGTACGTC.

In its sample, this clonotype was seen many times. The genes are TRBV13 and TRBJ2-3; D ambiguous. Trimming left V 5 bases short and J 6 bases short, with 12 bases between. There are 13 residues in the CDR3. Germline V gene sequence: CDR1 PRHDT, CDR2 FYEKMQ (reference sequence). In DNA, the CDR3 is TGTGCCAGCAGCACAAGGCGGCCCGATACGCAGTATTTT. As protein: CASSTRRPDTQYF.

This clonotype was seen repeatedly, ten times or more. The gene calls are TRBV12-3 or TRBV12-4 and TRBJ1-1; D gene uncertain. V was trimmed by 2 bases and J by 1 base, leaving 5 bases between them. The CDR3 is made up of 13 amino acids. Here the CDR3 reads CASSLTANTEAFF. CDR3 nucleotide sequence: TGTGCCAGCAGTTTAACAGCGAACACTGAAGCTTTCTTT.

This clonotype was recorded many times. The chain uses TRBV20-1 and TRBJ1-1, with no clear D. CDR1 and CDR2 (germline): DFQATT, SNEGSKA (reference sequence). This CDR3 has 15 residues. V was cut by 0 bases and J by 4 bases, with 15 bases left in between. CDR3 region: CSARDFVRGFTEAFF. In DNA form, the CDR3 reads TGCAGTGCTAGAGATTTTGTTCGGGGTTTCACTGAAGCTTTCTTT.

This clonotype was seen a handful of times. The chain employs TRBV6-5 and TRBJ2-1; D perhaps matches TRBD1 (5 bases). With 2 bases removed from V and 4 bases from J, the gap between germline ends came to 12 bases. CDR3 length equals 15 residues. Germline V gives CDR1 MNHEY, CDR2 SVGAGI. The CDR3 is CASSYSQGMYNEQFF. The CDR3 bases are TGTGCCAGCAGTTACAGTCAGGGAATGTACAATGAGCAGTTCTTC.

The genes are TRBV11-2 and TRBJ2-7; D is unclear. This CDR3 has 11 residues. Looked up from germline, CDR1 is SGHAT and CDR2 is FQNNGV. V dropped 1 base and J dropped 7 bases, with 5 bases sitting between them. In nucleotides, the CDR3 is TGTGCCAGCAGCTTAGTAACAGAGCAGTACGTC. This sequence encodes CASSLVTEQYV.

V is TRBV7-8 and J is TRBJ2-5; D is unclear. CDR1 and CDR2 from the germline V gene are SGHVS and FQNEAQ. The CDR3 has 11 residues. With 5 bases removed from V and 6 bases from J, the gap between germline ends came to 7 bases. The CDR3 is CASSREKTQYF. Here the CDR3 DNA reads TGTGCCAGCAGCCGAGAGAAGACCCAGTACTTC.

This clonotype came up a few times. The chain links TRBV12-3 or TRBV12-4 to TRBJ2-3; tentative D call: TRBD2 (5 bases). V lost 6 bases, J lost 4 bases, and 11 bases lay in between. The CDR3 loop spans 13 amino acids. The CDR3 nucleotides are TGTGCCAGCAGACCCGGAGCGGCAGATACGCAGTATTTT. Protein: CASRPGAADTQYF.

Worth noting for this clonotype: The missing conserved phenylalanine or tryptophan at the end of this CDR3 makes a read error likely. The DNA is omitted, as the CDR3 cannot be located on it reliably, and the CDR3 follows TCRdb's listing. The genes are TRBV3-1 and TRBJ1-1; TRBD1 is taken as the D call from the table, unchecked against the DNA. From germline, CDR1 is LGHDT and CDR2 YNNKEL (reference sequence). The CDR3 is 13 amino acids long, termini counted. This chain's CDR3 is CASSQSVSDPPVL.

This clonotype appeared many times. The genes are TRBV7-8 and TRBJ2-7; D might be TRBD2 (6 bases). With 0 bases removed from V and 2 bases from J, the gap between germline ends came to 8 bases. From germline, CDR1 is SGHVS and CDR2 FQNEAQ. CDR3 length equals 14 residues. The DNA for the CDR3 is TGTGCCAGCAGCTTAGCGGAGGGGCCCTACGAGCAGTACGTC. Encoded protein: CASSLAEGPYEQYV.

This clonotype appeared a few times. V usage is TRBV29-1 and J usage is TRBJ2-5; 7 nucleotides agree with TRBD2. Trimming removed 3 bases from V and 2 bases from J; junction bases left unmatched: 6. Germline V gene data show CDR1 as SQVTM and CDR2 as ANQGSEA. The CDR3 contains 14 residues. The CDR3 DNA reads as TGCAGCGTTGATGGGCCTAGCGGACAAGAGACCCAGTACTTC. Amino acid sequence: CSVDGPSGQETQYF.

In its sample, this clonotype was seen a few times. This chain joins TRBV27 and TRBJ1-2; D unresolved. CDR3 size: 13 residues. Germline-derived CDR1 and CDR2 are MNHEY and SMNVEV (reference sequence). The germline V and J ends were trimmed by 8 bases and 4 bases, with 14 bases remaining between them. CDR3 protein: CASSPLGGYGYTF. CDR3 sequence (DNA): TGTGCCAGCTCTCCGTTGGGCGGCTATGGCTACACCTTC.

This clonotype occurred a few times. V is TRBV3-1 and J is TRBJ2-7; D is tentatively TRBD1 or TRBD2 (5 bases each). Germline CDR1 reads LGHDT; CDR2 reads YNNKEL (reference sequence). Trimming pared 0 bases from V and 2 bases from J, leaving 11 bases between. This CDR3 contains 15 residues. Written as DNA, the CDR3 is TGTGCCAGCAGCCAAGAAAACGGGGCCGCCTACGAGCAGTACTTC. It is translated as CASSQENGAAYEQYF.

This clonotype was counted between two and nine times. The rearrangement uses TRBV20-1 and TRBJ2-3; D remains unclear. There are 14 residues in the CDR3. Per the germline V gene, CDR1 is DFQATT and CDR2 is SNEGSKA (reference sequence). V shed 3 bases and J shed 5 bases, with 15 bases lying between them. The CDR3 reads CSASSPTSGDTQYF. For the CDR3, the DNA is TGCAGTGCTAGTTCACCAACCTCGGGAGATACGCAGTATTTT.

This clonotype was seen at least ten times. V is TRBV20-1 and J is TRBJ2-1, with TRBD2 matching over 8 bases. The germline CDR1 and CDR2 sequences are DFQATT and SNEGSKA (reference sequence). Trimming cost V 4 bases and J 4 bases; bases outside gene matches: 9. There are 15 residues in the CDR3. DNA for the CDR3: TGCAGTGCTATCCCCTTACTAGCGGTGTACAATGAGCAGTTCTTC. Residues: CSAIPLLAVYNEQFF.

In this sample, this clonotype turned up many times. V and J are TRBV5-1 and TRBJ1-1; 7 positions match TRBD1. CDR1 SGHRS and CDR2 YFSETQ come from the germline V gene. V lost 4 bases to trimming and J lost 3 bases; unmatched junction nucleotides: 6. The CDR3 contains 14 residues. The DNA for the CDR3 is TGCGCCAGCAGCCCGCGGGGACAGTACACTGAAGCTTTCTTT. Translating it yields CASSPRGQYTEAFF.

There are a few counts of this clonotype. The J gene is TRBJ2-1, the V gene TRBV7-2; D possibly corresponds to TRBD2 (6 bases). Germline CDR1 is SGHTA and CDR2 is FQGNSA. The CDR3 sequence is 15 residues long. V shed 4 bases and J shed 6 bases, with 16 bases lying between them. Written as DNA, the CDR3 is TGTGCCAGCAGCTCTAGTCGGAGGGCCCGCAATGAGCAGTTCTTC. Translating gives CASSSSRRARNEQFF. The whole variable domain, remainder taken from reference TRBV7-2 and TRBJ2-1, is GAGVSQSPSNKVTEKGKDVELRCDPISGHTALYWYRQSLGQGLEFLIYFQGNSAPDKSGLPSDRFSAERTGGSVSTLTIQRTQQEDSAVYLCASSSSRRARNEQFFGPGTRLTVL.

In this sample, this clonotype turned up a few times. Here the CDR3 reads CASSGSTDETQYF. CDR3 sequence (DNA): TGTGCCAGCAGCGGGAGTACGGACGAGACCCAGTACTTC. The chain employs TRBV9 and TRBJ2-5; D is unresolved. The germline V and J ends were trimmed by 3 bases and 5 bases, with 11 bases remaining between them. The germline V gene has CDR1 SGDLS and CDR2 YYNGEE. This CDR3 has 13 residues.

The table lists this clonotype with a few counts. This sequence joins TRBV29-1 and TRBJ1-2; tentative D call: TRBD1 (6 bases). This CDR3 spans 15 amino acids. Germline V gives CDR1 SQVTM, CDR2 ANQGSEA. V lost 5 bases and J lost 0, with 16 bases in between. CDR3 sequence (DNA): TGCAGCGTTTTTTTTAGGGGGAGTTCTAACTATGGCTACACCTTC. Translation: CSVFFRGSSNYGYTF.

Ten or more counts support this clonotype. J is TRBJ2-1 and V is TRBV4-2, with 7 bases fitting TRBD1. Germline V gives CDR1 LGHNA, CDR2 YNFKEQ. The CDR3 totals 15 residues. The junction had 4 bases not matched to a gene; V was cut back by 0 bases and J by 5 bases. For the CDR3, the DNA is TGTGCCAGCAGCCAAGACGGACAGGACGACAATGAGCAGTTCTTC. Translated, it gives CASSQDGQDDNEQFF.

This clonotype showed up just a few times. The gene calls are TRBV6-6 and TRBJ1-1; perhaps TRBD1 as D (6 bases). The germline CDR1 and CDR2 sequences are MNHNY and SVGAGI (reference sequence). The CDR3 contains 15 residues. V gave up 6 bases and J gave up 1 base, with 15 bases separating them. For the CDR3, the DNA is TGTGCCAGCAGCCCTGTCGGGACACAGAACACTGAAGCTTTCTTT. Its translation: CASSPVGTQNTEAFF.